Below are 19 T cell receptor beta chains sequenced from a single sample in a study of molecular identifiers for immune sequencing clone quantification. Each CDR3 protein is one row after TCRdb ran MiXCR on the PCR reads. The repertoire includes over 70,000 distinct CDR3 sequences, approximately 25% of them detected once, and approximately 0.78% sits in the top ten. Sequenced material: naive CD8+ T cells from blood, with Jurkat cell RNA spiked in. Subset meaning: FACS-sorted CD8+CD4-CCR7+CD45RA+ naive T cells. The receptors originated from a human donor in good health. Some libraries in this study had Jurkat cell RNA spiked in.

In the case of this clonotype: The germline gene is not matched at one end of the junction; a read error may be the cause. The chain couples TRBV9 to TRBJ2-3; D is perhaps TRBD2 (5 bases). The CDR3 contains 15 residues. Germline assignment: CDR1 SGDLS and CDR2 YYNGEE. CDR3: CASSAHGGLTATQYF. For the CDR3, the DNA is TGTGCCAGCAGCGCCCATGGCGGGCTCACAGCTACGCAGTATTTT.

This clonotype was seen more than once but under ten times. V usage is TRBV4-1 and J usage is TRBJ2-7, with D uncertain. CDR1 is MGHRA and CDR2 is YSYEKL in the germline V gene. Trimming pared 3 bases from V and 0 bases from J, leaving 6 bases between. The length of the CDR3 is 13 residues. The CDR3 reads CASSHTNSYEQYF. In nucleotides, the CDR3 is TGCGCCAGCAGCCACACAAACTCCTACGAGCAGTACTTC.

The chain employs TRBV12-3 or TRBV12-4 and TRBJ1-1; D uncertain. Trimming stripped 6 bases from V and 0 bases from J, with 17 bases between. CDR3 length equals 16 residues. DNA of the CDR3: TGTGCCAGCAGGTTTCCCCCAGCTCACATGAACACTGAAGCTTTCTTT. It translates to CASRFPPAHMNTEAFF.

This clonotype was counted a few times. The chain recombines TRBV27 with TRBJ2-1; 12 bases are a match to TRBD2. The CDR3 sequence is 16 residues long. Germline CDR1 is MNHEY and CDR2 is SMNVEV (reference sequence). The V segment lost 3 bases and the J segment 9 bases; nucleotides outside the gene matches: 9. The DNA for the CDR3 is TGTGCCAGCAGTTTTTACCTAGCGGGGGGGCCTAGTGAGCAGTTCTTC. It translates to CASSFYLAGGPSEQFF.

This clonotype occurred a few times. A junction boundary mismatches the germline segment, possibly from a read error. The chain employs TRBV18 and TRBJ1-1, with D possibly TRBD1 on 5 matching bases. Germline lookup yields CDR1 KGHSH and CDR2 LQKENI. The CDR3 spans 17 residues. The CDR3 spells CASSPSPGQGPNAEAFF. CDR3 sequence (DNA): TGTGCCAGCTCACCATCCCCTGGGCAGGGTCCGAACGCTGAAGCTTTCTTT.

The J gene is TRBJ2-4, the V gene TRBV19; D perhaps matches TRBD2 (7 bases). The V gene lost 3 bases and the J gene lost 8 bases, with 11 bases spanning the gap. CDR3 length equals 13 residues. Germline-derived CDR1 and CDR2 are LNHDA and SQIVND (reference sequence). The CDR3 loop is CASSIGGADIQYF. In DNA form, the CDR3 reads TGTGCCAGTAGTATTGGGGGGGCGGACATTCAGTACTTC.

This clonotype was recorded at least ten times. The J gene is TRBJ1-6, the V gene TRBV4-3; D perhaps matches TRBD1 (6 bases). There are 17 residues in the CDR3. V was shortened by 0 bases and J by 0 bases, with 9 bases between the two germline ends. Germline assignment: CDR1 LGHNA and CDR2 YSLEER. Here the CDR3 reads CASSQEQGSSYNSPLHF. The CDR3 DNA sequence: TGCGCCAGCAGCCAAGAACAGGGAAGCTCCTATAATTCACCCCTCCACTTT.

This clonotype was seen many times. The chain couples TRBV9 to TRBJ2-6, with D maybe TRBD1 (5 bases). Trimming stripped 3 bases from V and 4 bases from J, with 14 bases between. The CDR3 has 16 residues. CDR1 and CDR2 from the germline V gene are SGDLS and YYNGEE. Here the CDR3 reads CASSGVQDPGANVLTF. The CDR3 bases are TGTGCCAGCAGCGGTGTACAGGATCCGGGGGCCAACGTCCTGACTTTC.

This clonotype has a handful of counts. V is TRBV12-3 or TRBV12-4 and J is TRBJ2-7; D unresolved. The V and J ends lost 1 base and 3 bases respectively, with 10 bases between them. The CDR3 is made up of 14 amino acids. The CDR3 loop is CASSLGQAYYEQYF. The CDR3 DNA is TGTGCCAGCAGTTTAGGCCAGGCCTACTACGAGCAGTACTTC.

This clonotype was recorded at least ten times. The chain recombines TRBV25-1 with TRBJ2-7, with 7 bases lining up with TRBD1. V dropped 4 bases and J dropped 2; count of bases not matched to a gene: 14. CDR1 is MGHDK and CDR2 is SYGVNS in the germline V gene. The CDR3 sequence is 17 residues long. In DNA form, the CDR3 reads TGTGCCAGCAGTGGAATCCACCGGGACAGACGAACCTACGAGCAGTACTTC. It yields the protein CASSGIHRDRRTYEQYF.

This clonotype occurred many times. The J gene is TRBJ2-7, the V gene TRBV6-1, with 7 bases that match TRBD2. This CDR3 spans 13 amino acids. V lost 10 bases, J lost 2 bases, and 8 bases stayed unmatched. Germline CDR1 MNHNS, CDR2 SASEGT. CDR3 sequence (DNA): TGTGCCACTAGCCAGCGGGGCCCCTACGAGCAGTACTTC. Residues: CATSQRGPYEQYF.

This clonotype was seen more than once but under ten times. The rearrangement joins TRBV6-6 to TRBJ2-3, with 9 bases matching TRBD2. The junction had 7 bases not matched to a gene; V was cut back by 3 bases and J by 6 bases. Germline loops: CDR1 MNHNY, CDR2 SVGAGI (reference sequence). This CDR3 is built from 15 residues. The CDR3 spells CASSYASGALDTQYF. In DNA, the CDR3 is TGTGCCAGCAGTTATGCTAGCGGGGCCTTGGATACGCAGTATTTT.

This clonotype was counted many times. The chain couples TRBV27 to TRBJ2-2; D might be TRBD1 (5 bases). The CDR3 runs to 14 residues. Germline V lookup: CDR1 MNHEY, CDR2 SMNVEV (reference sequence). Trimming removed 6 bases at V and 0 bases at J, with 8 bases between. DNA for the CDR3: TGTGCCAGCAGGCAGGGTACGAACACCGGGGAGCTGTTTTTT. Residues: CASRQGTNTGELFF.

This clonotype was seen repeatedly, ten times or more. The rearrangement links TRBV29-1 to TRBJ2-7, with 9 bases matching TRBD1. The J segment lost 2 bases and the V segment lost 1 base, leaving 6 bases of the junction unmatched. This CDR3 contains 15 residues. CDR1 is SQVTM and CDR2 is ANQGSEA in the germline V gene. The chain's CDR3 is CSVEGVTGGTYEQYF. The CDR3 DNA sequence: TGCAGCGTTGAAGGAGTCACAGGGGGCACCTACGAGCAGTACTTC.

Many counts were recorded for this clonotype. The chain employs TRBV2 and TRBJ2-3; 10 bases map to TRBD2. J gave up 6 bases and V 3 bases, and 6 bases lay outside the gene matches. The CDR3 totals 15 residues. CDR1 and CDR2 from the germline V gene are SNHLY and FYNNEI. For the CDR3, the DNA is TGTGCCAGCAGTGATCTCCCTAGCGGGAGTGATACGCAGTATTTT. Amino acids: CASSDLPSGSDTQYF.

J is TRBJ2-7 and V is TRBV29-1; 7 bases match TRBD1. The V gene's germline CDR1 is SQVTM and CDR2 ANQGSEA. V shed 6 bases and J 6 bases; nucleotides not matched to a gene: 11. This CDR3 spans 13 amino acids. CDR3: CSVRTGNFCEQYF. The CDR3 region has the DNA TGCAGCGTACGGACAGGAAACTTCTGCGAGCAGTACTTC.

Ten or more counts support this clonotype. This chain's CDR3 is CASSDQTGGNTEAFF. Written as DNA, the CDR3 is TGTGCCAGCAGTGACCAGACAGGGGGGAACACTGAAGCTTTCTTT. The V call is TRBV6-1, the J call TRBJ1-1; 9 nucleotides align to TRBD1. CDR1 MNHNS and CDR2 SASEGT come from the germline V gene. The CDR3 runs 15 residues. V gave up 3 bases and J gave up 1 base; unmatched junction bases: 3.

About this clonotype: One end of the junction varies from germline; a read error may be responsible. This chain connects TRBV7-2 to TRBJ2-7, with 8 bases fitting TRBD1. CDR3 length: 17 residues. The germline CDR1 and CDR2 sequences are SGHTA and FQGNSA. The CDR3 bases are TGTGCCAGCAGCTTAGCGGGGACAGGTAAAGAGGCCTACGAGCGGTACTTC. It codes for CASSLAGTGKEAYERYF.

This clonotype was counted at least ten times. The V and J genes are TRBV29-1 and TRBJ2-7; TRBD1 is a possible D gene (5 bases). Per germline, CDR1 SQVTM and CDR2 ANQGSEA. CDR3 length: 13 amino acids. The germline V and J ends were trimmed by 4 bases and 5 bases, with 15 bases remaining between them. The CDR3 region is CSVAPGSLNEQYF. CDR3 nucleotide sequence: TGCAGCGTTGCCCCAGGGTCTCTGAACGAGCAGTACTTC.